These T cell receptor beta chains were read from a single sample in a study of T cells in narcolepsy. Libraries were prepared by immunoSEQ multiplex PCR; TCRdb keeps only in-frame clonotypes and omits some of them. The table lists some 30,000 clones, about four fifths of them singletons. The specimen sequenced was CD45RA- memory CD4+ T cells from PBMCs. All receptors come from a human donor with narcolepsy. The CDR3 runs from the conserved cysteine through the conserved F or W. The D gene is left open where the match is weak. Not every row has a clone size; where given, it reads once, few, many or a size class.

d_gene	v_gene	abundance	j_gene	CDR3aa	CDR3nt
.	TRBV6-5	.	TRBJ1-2	CASTSVNYGYTF	TGTGCCAGCACCAGCGTTAACTATGGCTACACCTTC
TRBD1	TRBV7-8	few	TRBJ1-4	CASSNRGNEKLFF	TGTGCCAGCAGCAACAGGGGTAATGAAAAACTGTTTTTT
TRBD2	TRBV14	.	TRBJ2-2	CASSGRRRTSSPGELFF	TGTGCCAGCAGCGGGAGGAGACGGACTAGCAGTCCCGGGGAGCTGTTTTTT
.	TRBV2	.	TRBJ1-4	CASSDRDSLRELFF	TGTGCCAGCAGTGACCGGGACTCCCTACGAGAACTGTTTTTT
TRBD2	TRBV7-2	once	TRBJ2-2	CASSHFGLAGGGGELFF	TGTGCTAGCAGCCATTTTGGACTAGCGGGAGGAGGCGGGGAGCTGTTTTTT
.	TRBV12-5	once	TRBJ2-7	CAWGGGYEQYF	TGTGCCTGGGGGGGCGGCTACGAGCAGTACTTC
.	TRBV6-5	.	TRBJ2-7	CASSEARYEQYF	TGTGCCAGCAGTGAAGCGCGATACGAGCAGTACTTC
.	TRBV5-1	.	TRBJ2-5	CASSLWGETQYF	TGCGCCAGCAGCTTGTGGGGTGAGACCCAGTACTTC
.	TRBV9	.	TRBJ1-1	CASSPTVNTEAFF	TGTGCCAGCAGCCCGACCGTGAACACTGAAGCTTTCTTT
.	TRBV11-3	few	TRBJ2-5	CASSLVLRGTQYF	TGTGCCAGCAGCTTAGTCCTAAGGGGGACCCAGTACTTC